This TCR beta chain originates from a study of T cells after yellow fever vaccination. V was trimmed by 6 bases and J by 6 bases, leaving 12 bases between them. This CDR3 has 13 residues. Germline CDR1 LGHNA, CDR2 YSLEER. In TCRdb, the 5' RACE reads were re-called with MiXCR into one record per CDR3 protein. This sample has about 74,000 distinct CDR3 sequences, with approximately 6.5% found just once. This clonotype counts as medium-sized (0.01 to 0.1%). The receptor's source is a man between 18 and 35 years old who received the YFV17D yellow fever vaccine. This sample comprised CD8+ T cells sorted from PBMCs, obtained about 5 days after the first yellow fever vaccination. The J gene is TRBJ1-5, the V gene TRBV4-3; D uncertain. The CDR3 DNA sequence: TGCGCCAGCAGTGCCAGTTCTGGTCAGCCCCAGCATTTT. This gives the protein CASSASSGQPQHF.